The rows below give T cell receptor beta chains drawn from one sample of a study of Graves' ophthalmopathy and Graves' hyperthyroidism. One entry per CDR3 protein results from TCRdb running MiXCR on the multiplex PCR reads. The table has over 450,000 distinct CDR3 sequences, 14% seen once; the top ten hold more than 8.5%. The sample was blood. Every receptor here comes from a woman aged 25 to 39 with Graves' ophthalmopathy. Both conserved end residues are part of each CDR3. A D gene is named only where the DNA matches it firmly. Size tells how often a clone was seen (once, few, many) or the class of an expanded clone, and some rows leave it out.

j_gene,d_gene,v_gene,abundance,CDR3aa,CDR3nt
TRBJ2-7,TRBD2,TRBV6-1,many,CASSAGLAGSSYEQYF,TGTGCCAGCAGTGCGGGACTAGCGGGGAGCTCCTACGAGCAGTACTTC
TRBJ2-2,.,TRBV10-2,many,CASSEFGGELFF,TGCGCCAGCAGTGAGTTTGGAGGGGAGCTGTTTTTT
TRBJ2-3,TRBD1,TRBV6-1,many,CASSEDGTAGLDTQYF,TGTGCCAGCAGTGAAGACGGGACAGCCGGACTAGATACGCAGTATTTT
TRBJ2-7,.,TRBV30,many,CAWNLVDGIDEQYF,TGTGCCTGGAATTTGGTTGATGGGATCGACGAGCAGTACTTC
TRBJ1-2,.,TRBV6-5,many,CASSFGHNYGYTF,TGTGCCAGCAGTTTCGGACATAACTATGGCTACACCTTC
TRBJ1-2,.,TRBV27,.,CASSSPAHRVESTF,TGTGCCAGCAGTTCCCCCGCCCACAGGGTAGAGAGTACCTTC
TRBJ1-5,.,TRBV20-1,many,CSARQVAHQPQHF,TGCAGTGCTAGACAAGTGGCCCATCAGCCCCAGCATTTT
TRBJ1-1,.,TRBV2,.,CASSRAAGVTEAFF,TGTGCCAGCAGCCGTGCGGCGGGGGTCACTGAAGCTTTCTTT
TRBJ2-7,.,TRBV7-8,many,CASSLVVSTYEQYF,TGTGCCAGCAGCTTAGTTGTCAGTACCTACGAGCAGTACTTC
TRBJ2-2,.,TRBV24-1,many,CATSDSGVSGGELFF,TGTGCCACCAGTGACTCAGGGGTATCAGGCGGGGAGCTGTTTTTT
TRBJ1-1,.,TRBV29-1,many,CSVVPLETEAFF,TGCAGCGTTGTTCCCTTGGAAACTGAAGCTTTCTTT
TRBJ2-2,TRBD1,TRBV11-2,.,CASSPRTGMNTGELFF,TGTGCCAGCAGCCCTAGGACAGGGATGAACACCGGGGAGCTGTTTTTT
TRBJ2-7,.,TRBV30,.,CAWSKGSEWSYEQYF,TGTGCCTGGAGTAAAGGGAGTGAGTGGTCCTACGAGCAGTACTTC
TRBJ2-5,.,TRBV2,.,CASRVTRAGETQYF,TGTGCCAGCAGAGTAACTAGAGCGGGAGAGACCCAGTACTTC
TRBJ2-7,TRBD1,TRBV29-1,few,CSVWDSTYEQYF,TGCAGCGTTTGGGACAGCACCTACGAGCAGTACTTC
TRBJ1-6,TRBD1,TRBV19,many,CASKHRGHSPLHF,TGTGCCAGTAAACACAGGGGTCATTCACCCCTCCACTTT
TRBJ2-7,.,TRBV7-3,.,CASSSILGAYEQYF,TGTGCCAGCAGCTCCATTCTAGGGGCCTACGAGCAGTACTTC
TRBJ2-5,TRBD2,TRBV20-1,few,CSAQLAGAYQETKYF,TGCAGTGCGCAACTAGCGGGGGCCTACCAAGAGACCAAGTACTTC
TRBJ2-2,.,TRBV11-2,many,CASSLVGGAGTGELFF,TGTGCCAGCAGCTTAGTGGGTGGGGCGGGCACCGGGGAGCTGTTTTTT
TRBJ2-5,.,TRBV11-2,many,CASSLGSAPYQETQYF,TGTGCCAGCAGCTTGGGCTCTGCCCCGTACCAAGAGACCCAGTACTTC
TRBJ2-2,.,TRBV2,many,CASSEALGFNGKLFF,TGTGCCAGCAGTGAAGCTTTAGGGTTTAACGGGAAGCTGTTTTTT
TRBJ1-6,TRBD1,TRBV6-5,few,CASRLDRGRNSPLHF,TGTGCCAGCAGACTCGACAGGGGGCGAAATTCACCCCTCCACTTT
TRBJ2-6,TRBD1,TRBV19,.,CATRQGPGGANVLTF,TGTGCCACCCGACAGGGGCCGGGGGGGGCCAACGTCCTGACTTTC
TRBJ1-2,TRBD1,TRBV13,.,CASSLGPGTGPSYGYTF,TGTGCCAGCAGCTTAGGGCCCGGGACAGGGCCTTCTTACGGCTACACCTTC
TRBJ1-3,.,TRBV4-1,few,CASSQARHGLSGNTIYF,TGCGCCAGCAGCCAAGCGCGACACGGCCTCTCTGGAAACACCATATATTTT
TRBJ2-7,.,TRBV7-2,many,CASSLGAYYEQYF,TGTGCCAGCAGCTTAGGTGCTTACTACGAGCAGTACTTC
TRBJ1-2,.,TRBV29-1,many,CSVGGPASSYGYTF,TGCAGCGTTGGAGGGCCGGCCTCTAGCTATGGCTACACCTTC
TRBJ1-5,TRBD1,TRBV6-5,many,CASSYWSGGGQPQHF,TGTGCCAGCAGTTACTGGTCAGGGGGAGGACAGCCCCAGCATTTT
TRBJ1-2,.,TRBV7-9,many,CASSFLGVVGYTF,TGTGCCAGCAGCTTTTTGGGGGTCGTGGGCTACACCTTC
TRBJ2-5,.,TRBV12-3/TRBV12-4,many,CASSFVPTGADETQYF,TGTGCCAGCAGTTTTGTACCTACTGGAGCTGATGAGACCCAGTACTTC
TRBJ2-5,.,TRBV28,.,CASITAGRVTQETQYF,TGTGCCAGCATCACCGCCGGGCGGGTAACCCAAGAGACCCAGTACTTC
TRBJ1-1,.,TRBV10-1,many,CAIPAEAFF,TGCGCCATCCCGGCTGAAGCTTTCTTT
TRBJ2-5,.,TRBV27,many,CASSLSSASQETQYF,TGTGCCAGCAGTTTATCGAGCGCTTCTCAAGAGACCCAGTACTTC
TRBJ2-5,.,TRBV12-3/TRBV12-4,many,CASSLVTGPKGETQYF,TGTGCCAGCAGTTTGGTGACAGGTCCTAAGGGAGAGACCCAGTACTTC
TRBJ2-7,.,TRBV28,many,CASIPPGAVYEQYF,TGTGCCAGCATCCCGCCGGGGGCCGTGTACGAGCAGTACTTC
TRBJ1-2,TRBD1,TRBV29-1,many,CSAGTGGHGYAF,TGCAGCGCCGGCACAGGGGGTCATGGCTACGCCTTC